Included here is one TCR beta chain sequence, with context. The entry originates in a study of CDR3 diversity in severe acne. Each CDR3 protein is one row after TCRdb ran MiXCR on the PCR reads. This table holds almost 85,000 distinct CDR3 sequences, 51% found once. V lost 3 bases to trimming and J lost 4 bases; unmatched junction nucleotides: 5. CDR1 is LGHDT and CDR2 is YNNKEL in the germline V gene (reference sequence). This CDR3 contains 15 residues. This clonotype originated in a male donor in good health, without acne. The sample was blood. V usage is TRBV3-1 and J usage is TRBJ2-5; TRBD1 aligns across 10 bases. CDR3 nucleotides: TGTGCCAGCAGCCATCGGGACAGGGGACGAGAGACCCAGTACTTC. Translated: CASSHRDRGRETQYF.